The 21 T cell receptor beta chains in this list originate from one sample, sequenced in a study of radiotherapy plus CTLA-4 blockade in lung cancer (dated by TCRdb to the late 2010s). The library was built by means of the immunoSEQ multiplex PCR assay. TCRdb provides this immuneACCESS table in a form limited to in-frame rearrangements. Some clones are lacking; in checked studies, under half of them reflect an unresolved V gene, and why the rest are absent is not known. Counted in this sample were roughly 130,000 clones; 70% to 90% of them appeared once. The ten biggest clones cover roughly 7% of the sample. Specimen: peripheral blood, collected from a patient treated with radiotherapy plus ipilimumab. These receptors all come from a human donor with non-small cell lung cancer that progressed on radiotherapy plus ipilimumab.

This clone has just a few counts. The J gene is TRBJ2-7, the V gene TRBV15, with 12 nucleotides matching TRBD2. With V trimmed by 4 bases and J by 6 bases, 4 bases remained unmatched. The CDR3 extends over 14 amino acids. CDR1 and CDR2 (germline): LNHNV, YYDKDF (reference sequence). CDR3 sequence (DNA): TGTGCCACCAGCACGACTAGCGGGAGTTTCGAGCAGTACTTC. It specifies CATSTTSGSFEQYF. Filled out from reference TRBV15 and TRBJ2-7, the complete variable domain reads DAMVIQNPRYQVTQFGKPVTLSCSQTLNHNVMYWYQQKSSQAPKLLFHYYDKDFNNEADTPDNFQSRRPNTSFCFLDIRSPGLGDTAMYLCATSTTSGSFEQYFGPGTRLTVT.

The rearrangement uses TRBV6-5 and TRBJ2-2; 8 positions match TRBD1. This CDR3 contains 13 residues. Germline V gene lookup returns CDR1 MNHEY and CDR2 SVGAGI. Trimming at V came to 5 bases and at J to 6 bases, leaving 2 bases not matched to a gene. The CDR3: CASSRTGSGELFF. The DNA for the CDR3 is TGTGCCAGCAGTCGGACAGGGTCCGGGGAGCTGTTTTTT.

The chain couples TRBV29-1 to TRBJ2-1, with 13 bases that match TRBD2. The CDR3 is made up of 14 amino acids. V dropped 7 bases and J dropped 8; count of bases not matched to a gene: 8. Germline V gene data show CDR1 as SQVTM and CDR2 as ANQGSEA. The CDR3 protein is CSAPTSGRLDEQFF. DNA of the CDR3: TGCAGCGCTCCGACTAGCGGGAGGTTGGATGAGCAGTTCTTC.

The rearrangement uses TRBV5-1 and TRBJ1-2; D gene unclear. This CDR3 has 13 residues. Germline V gives CDR1 SGHRS, CDR2 YFSETQ. The V and J ends lost 0 bases and 7 bases respectively, with 10 bases between them. CDR3 nucleotide sequence: TGCGCCAGCAGCTTGGATGTGTTGAGTGGCTACACCTTC. Protein sequence: CASSLDVLSGYTF.

V is TRBV7-9 and J is TRBJ2-1; D is possibly TRBD2 (5 bases). V gave up 7 bases and J gave up 2 bases, with 12 bases separating them. Germline assignment: CDR1 SEHNR and CDR2 FQNEAQ (reference sequence). This CDR3 spans 14 amino acids. CDR3 region: CASIPSGTYNEQFF. As DNA, the CDR3 is TGTGCCAGCATCCCTTCCGGGACCTACAATGAGCAGTTCTTC.

The chain links TRBV7-9 to TRBJ2-3, with D possibly TRBD2 on 5 matching bases. The CDR3 is 16 residues long. Trimming cost V 2 bases and J 9 bases, with 21 bases left between them. The germline V gene has CDR1 SEHNR and CDR2 FQNEAQ (reference sequence). This chain's CDR3 is CASSLLEPTRSGTQYF. DNA for the CDR3: TGTGCCAGCAGCTTATTGGAACCCACGCGATCGGGGACGCAGTATTTT.

The CDR3 sequence is CASSLRGPTEAFF. The DNA for the CDR3 is TGTGCCAGCAGTCTCAGGGGGCCGACTGAAGCTTTCTTT. This chain uses TRBV6-5 with TRBJ1-1; 8 nucleotides agree with TRBD1. This CDR3 region has 13 residues. The V gene end was trimmed by 5 bases and the J gene end by 5 bases; junction bases not matched to a gene: 4. Germline CDR1 and CDR2: MNHEY and SVGAGI.

The DNA of the CDR3 is TGTGCCAGCAGCTTGGACGTCAATGAGCAGTTCTTC. It codes for CASSLDVNEQFF. V is TRBV5-5 and J is TRBJ2-1; D gene uncertain. The CDR3 is made up of 12 amino acids. The V gene lost 0 bases and the J gene lost 6 bases, with 4 bases spanning the gap. Germline CDR1 SGHKS, CDR2 YYEKEE (reference sequence).

The chain uses TRBV4-1 and TRBJ1-1; TRBD1 might be the D (5 bases). This CDR3 is 17 amino acids long. The V and J ends lost 0 bases and 5 bases respectively, with 19 bases between them. Germline V gene data show CDR1 as MGHRA and CDR2 as YSYEKL. CDR3 amino acids: CASSQEWGTWRGTEAFF. The DNA for the CDR3 is TGCGCCAGCAGCCAAGAATGGGGCACCTGGAGGGGTACTGAAGCTTTCTTT.

The rearrangement links TRBV7-8 to TRBJ2-7, with D maybe TRBD2 (6 bases). The ends were cut back, 5 bases at V and 5 bases at J, with 10 bases in the middle. Germline V CDR1 and CDR2: SGHVS, FQNEAQ. The CDR3 sequence is 12 residues long. The CDR3: CASSTPGDEQYF. The CDR3 coding sequence is TGTGCCAGCAGCACGCCGGGGGACGAGCAGTACTTC.

V gene TRBV5-1 combines with J gene TRBJ1-5, with 7 bases matching TRBD1. Trimming at V came to 0 bases and at J to 4 bases, leaving 4 bases not matched to a gene. The CDR3 covers 15 residues. Looked up from germline, CDR1 is SGHRS and CDR2 is YFSETQ. The CDR3 nucleotides read TGCGCCAGCAGCTTGGCGCCGGGACAGAATCAGCCCCAGCATTTT. Amino acid sequence: CASSLAPGQNQPQHF. Together with reference TRBV5-1 and TRBJ1-5, the CDR3 gives the full variable domain: KAGVTQTPRYLIKTRGQQVTLSCSPISGHRSVSWYQQTPGQGLQFLFEYFSETQRNKGNFPGRFSGRQFSNSRSEMNVSTLELGDSALYLCASSLAPGQNQPQHFGDGTRLSIL.

The chain employs TRBV19 and TRBJ1-4, with TRBD1 identical over 9 bases. Trimming at V came to 5 bases and at J to 4 bases, leaving 2 bases not matched to a gene. The CDR3 is 14 residues long. The germline CDR1 and CDR2 sequences are LNHDA and SQIVND (reference sequence). The CDR3 DNA follows: TGTGCCAGTAGTCGGACAGGGGATAATGAAAAACTGTTTTTT. This translates into CASSRTGDNEKLFF.

The V and J genes are TRBV29-1 and TRBJ2-5, with TRBD2 matching 11 bases. V shed 3 bases and J 7 bases; nucleotides not matched to a gene: 4. Germline V gene sequence: CDR1 SQVTM, CDR2 ANQGSEA. The CDR3 consists of 13 residues. CDR3 amino acids: CSVEGTSGPTQYF. The CDR3 bases are TGCAGCGTTGAGGGGACTAGCGGCCCGACCCAGTACTTC.

The chain employs TRBV6-5 and TRBJ1-2, with D possibly TRBD1 on 6 matching bases. CDR3 size: 15 residues. V was pared by 5 bases and J by 2 bases, with 15 bases between. Germline-derived CDR1 and CDR2 are MNHEY and SVGAGI. CDR3 nucleotides: TGTGCCAGCAGTCCAAGGGGACAAGGAAACTATGGCTACACCTTC. This codes for CASSPRGQGNYGYTF.

V usage is TRBV5-4 and J usage is TRBJ2-1; unclear D gene. CDR3 length: 15 amino acids. Germline V gene data show CDR1 as SGHNT and CDR2 as YYREEE (reference sequence). V lost 4 bases to trimming and J lost 0 bases, with 11 bases between them. The CDR3 loop is CASSLERSSYNEQFF. Here the CDR3 DNA reads TGTGCCAGCAGCCTGGAAAGGAGCTCCTACAATGAGCAGTTCTTC.

This clone was found once. The chain recombines TRBV2 with TRBJ2-7; no clear D. The CDR3 sequence is 13 residues long. Trimming cost V 5 bases and J 2 bases, with 10 bases left between them. Germline-derived CDR1 and CDR2 are SNHLY and FYNNEI. The CDR3 nucleotides are TGTGCCAGCAGTCCCAGGTGGACCTACGAGCAGTACTTC. This encodes CASSPRWTYEQYF.

This chain joins TRBV18 and TRBJ2-6, with D uncertain. The CDR3 covers 14 residues. The V gene lost 6 bases and the J gene lost 0 bases, with 6 bases spanning the gap. The germline V gene encodes CDR1 KGHSH and CDR2 LQKENI. The CDR3 protein is CASSMSSGANVLTF. CDR3 DNA: TGTGCCAGCTCCATGAGCTCTGGGGCCAACGTCCTGACTTTC.

DNA for the CDR3: TGTGCCAGCAGCCAAGTCACAGCGGGAGGTTTCTACGAGCAGTACTTC. Its translation: CASSQVTAGGFYEQYF. The chain combines TRBV4-2 with TRBJ2-7; 9 nucleotides line up with TRBD2. The length of the CDR3 is 16 residues. Germline V gives CDR1 LGHNA, CDR2 YNFKEQ. V shed 1 base, J shed 3 bases, and the junction held 7 bases outside the gene matches.

This clone was detected once. The chain couples TRBV6-1 to TRBJ2-7, with no clear D. Trimming shortened V by 5 bases and J by 0 bases, and 11 bases separated the two germline ends. This CDR3 comprises 14 residues. The germline CDR1 and CDR2 sequences are MNHNS and SASEGT. CDR3 in amino acids: CASSPETNSYEQYF. As DNA, the CDR3 is TGTGCCAGCAGTCCCGAGACAAACTCCTACGAGCAGTACTTC.

This chain joins TRBV4-1 and TRBJ1-1; 7 nucleotides align to TRBD1. This CDR3 contains 15 residues. Germline lookup yields CDR1 MGHRA and CDR2 YSYEKL. V lost 3 bases, J lost 0 bases, and 4 bases stayed unmatched. CDR3 sequence (DNA): TGCGCCAGCAGCCACGCACAGGGGATGAACACTGAAGCTTTCTTT. It is translated as CASSHAQGMNTEAFF.

The V call is TRBV5-6, the J call TRBJ1-2, with D perhaps TRBD1 (5 bases). V was pared by 1 base and J by 3 bases, with 7 bases between. The CDR3 is made up of 13 amino acids. CDR1 and CDR2 from the germline V gene are SGHDT and YYEEEE. In nucleotides, the CDR3 is TGTGCCAGCAGCTTGTCAGGGTACTATGGCTACACCTTC. Protein sequence: CASSLSGYYGYTF.